The clone carrying this T cell receptor (beta chain) occurred a few times. Its antigen remains unknown. The record originates from a study of beta chain features in type 1 diabetes. Study details: Age, gender and cell yields were similar between patients and healthy donors. General observations from the study: Shortening that was moderate but significant affected the TCRB CDR3s of Type 1 diabetes patients in all four CD4+ subsets. Naive, central memory and Treg TCRB repertoires appeared more alike in patients than in healthy donors.

Isolated RNA was reverse transcribed in full, so expressed TCRB transcripts were sequenced. TCRdb's copy holds only in-frame clones and misses some; the assay was immunoSEQ multiplex PCR. The table records approximately 270,000 clones, roughly 13% of them present only once. The sample was naive CD4+ T cells from blood. The clonotype originates from a man aged 30-40 years with type 1 diabetes.

The CDR3 is CATSRRLAGEYNEQFF. CDR3 nucleotides: TGTGCCACCAGCAGACGACTAGCGGGAGAGTACAATGAGCAGTTCTTC. This chain joins TRBV15 and TRBJ2-1; 12 nucleotides agree with TRBD2. CDR3 length equals 16 residues. V shed 2 bases and J 4 bases; nucleotides not matched to a gene: 3. CDR1 LNHNV and CDR2 YYDKDF come from the germline V gene (reference sequence).